A single sample gave rise to the 13 T cell receptor beta chains below, sequenced in a study of blood T cell repertoires in COVID-19. Sequencing was performed with immunoSEQ multiplex PCR; in TCRdb, only in-frame clones are kept and a portion is missing. Of over 85,000 clones listed, 70% to 90% are singletons. The sample consisted of peripheral blood. The receptors originated from a woman aged 70-85 years with acute or convalescent COVID-19.

The gene calls are TRBV6-5 and TRBJ1-1, with TRBD1 matching 7 bases. There are 13 residues in the CDR3. V lost 6 bases, J lost 3 bases, and 4 bases stayed unmatched. Germline assignment: CDR1 MNHEY and CDR2 SVGAGI. The CDR3 DNA follows: TGTGCCAGCAGCTCCGGGACAGACACTGAAGCTTTCTTT. Its translation is CASSSGTDTEAFF.

The V call is TRBV11-2, the J call TRBJ1-2; 9 bases agree with TRBD1. The CDR3 has 14 residues. In germline, CDR1 is SGHAT, CDR2 FQNNGV. J gave up 8 bases and V 6 bases, and 10 bases lay outside the gene matches. CDR3 sequence reads: CASSSGTGIGGYTF. In DNA form, the CDR3 reads TGTGCCAGCAGTTCTGGGACAGGGATAGGCGGCTACACCTTC. The full variable domain, completed using reference TRBV11-2 and TRBJ1-2, is EAGVAQSPRYKIIEKRQSVAFWCNPISGHATLYWYQQILGQGPKLLIQFQNNGVVDDSQLPKDRFSAERLKGVDSTLKIQPAKLEDSAVYLCASSSGTGIGGYTFGSGTRLTVV.

This clone has more than one count but fewer than ten. This rearrangement joins TRBV6-5 to TRBJ1-1; 7 bases match TRBD1. This CDR3 contains 15 residues. Germline V gene lookup returns CDR1 MNHEY and CDR2 SVGAGI. Losses at the gene ends were 6 bases for V and 2 bases for J; bases not matched to a gene: 9. CDR3 DNA sequence: TGTGCCAGCAGGACCATTGGGACAGCAAACACTGAAGCTTTCTTT. This translates into CASRTIGTANTEAFF.

CDR3 sequence reads: CASSRIQGAADTQYF. The CDR3 DNA follows: TGTGCCAGCAGCCGTATACAGGGGGCGGCAGATACGCAGTATTTT. This rearrangement joins TRBV7-8 to TRBJ2-3; the match to TRBD1 covers 9 bases. The length of the CDR3 is 15 residues. V was pared by 5 bases and J by 4 bases, with 7 bases of the junction left unmatched. Per germline, CDR1 SGHVS and CDR2 FQNEAQ.

The chain is built from TRBV5-5 and TRBJ2-7; TRBD1 matches 9 bases. The CDR3 is made up of 14 amino acids. J was trimmed by 8 bases and V by 4 bases; bases with no gene match: 10. Germline values: CDR1 SGHKS, CDR2 YYEKEE (reference sequence). DNA of the CDR3: TGTGCCAGCAGCCCGGGACAGGGTCGGGTGCAGCAGTACTTC. This codes for CASSPGQGRVQQYF.

The gene calls are TRBV28 and TRBJ2-7; the match to TRBD1 covers 7 bases. The ends lost 6 bases at V and 3 bases at J; junction bases unmatched: 8. Germline V lookup: CDR1 MDHEN, CDR2 SYDVKM. The CDR3 is 14 amino acids. CDR3 amino acids: CASRPGQLSYEQYF. CDR3 DNA sequence: TGTGCCAGCAGACCGGGACAGCTGAGCTACGAGCAGTACTTC.

The chain couples TRBV10-2 to TRBJ2-3, with 11 bases matching TRBD2. With V trimmed by 3 bases and J by 6 bases, 5 bases remained unmatched. CDR3 size: 15 residues. Germline V gene sequence: CDR1 WSHSY, CDR2 SAAADI. CDR3 sequence: CASSETSGSWDTQYF. CDR3 in DNA: TGCGCCAGCAGTGAAACTAGCGGGAGTTGGGATACGCAGTATTTT.

The chain uses TRBV19 and TRBJ1-1, with D tentatively TRBD1 (5 bases). The ends were cut back, 3 bases at V and 0 bases at J, with 11 bases in the middle. This CDR3 contains 15 residues. Germline CDR1 LNHDA, CDR2 SQIVND (reference sequence). CDR3 residues: CASSIYGGVNTEAFF. DNA for the CDR3: TGTGCCAGTAGTATTTACGGGGGGGTGAACACTGAAGCTTTCTTT.

The rearrangement joins TRBV7-8 to TRBJ2-7, with a possible D match to TRBD2 (5 bases). The CDR3 is 16 residues long. Germline-derived CDR1 and CDR2 are SGHVS and FQNEAQ. Trimming shortened V by 3 bases and J by 0 bases, and 15 bases separated the two germline ends. CDR3 DNA sequence: TGTGCCAGCAGCTTTAGCAGCGTGGGGAGCTCCTACGAGCAGTACTTC. This translates into CASSFSSVGSSYEQYF.

This sequence joins TRBV19 and TRBJ1-3; D ambiguous. The germline CDR1 and CDR2 sequences are LNHDA and SQIVND (reference sequence). The CDR3 is made up of 15 amino acids. Trimming removed 10 bases at V and 0 bases at J, with 16 bases between. CDR3 DNA: TGTGCCACTGCCCTCCAGGCCCTCTCTGGAAACACCATATATTTT. Translated, it gives CATALQALSGNTIYF.

This chain links TRBV20-1 with TRBJ2-7, with D possibly matching TRBD2 (5 bases). This CDR3 is built from 11 residues. Trimming took 6 bases from V and 5 from J, leaving 11 bases between them. In germline, CDR1 is DFQATT, CDR2 SNEGSKA (reference sequence). The CDR3 loop is CSAQRQDEQYF. The CDR3 DNA reads TGCAGTGCACAGCGGCAAGACGAGCAGTACTTC.

The V gene is TRBV12-3 or TRBV12-4, the J gene TRBJ1-5, with D perhaps matching TRBD1 (5 bases). This CDR3 contains 13 residues. With 4 bases removed from V and 3 bases from J, the gap between germline ends came to 7 bases. Here the CDR3 DNA reads TGTGCCAGCAGTTACAGGAACAATCAGCCCCAGCATTTT. It encodes CASSYRNNQPQHF.

The chain couples TRBV4-2 to TRBJ1-1, with a weak D call TRBD1 (5 bases). The length of the CDR3 is 10 residues. Between the trimmed V and J ends, which lost 7 bases and 6 bases, there was a span of 6 bases. Per the germline V gene, CDR1 is LGHNA and CDR2 is YNFKEQ. CDR3 protein: CASKGAEAFF. CDR3 bases: TGTGCCAGCAAAGGGGCTGAAGCTTTCTTT.